This T cell receptor (beta chain) was profiled in a study of OX40 agonist ivuxolimab in advanced cancers. Looking at the study overall: Ivuxolimab was an agonistic, fully human IgG2 monoclonal antibody directed against OX40 (CD134), a costimulatory receptor. Of the roughly 54 patients in dose escalation, about 20 had hepatocellular carcinoma, about 15 had melanoma, 9 had renal cell carcinoma and 9 had head and neck cancer. Patients were allowed to have had prior anti-PD-1, anti-PD-L1 or anti-CTLA-4 therapy, and approximately 41% of the dose-escalation patients had previously received checkpoint inhibitors. Partial responses occurred in three dose-escalation patients, of whom one had hepatocellular carcinoma and two had cutaneous melanoma. In the dose-escalation cohort, 65% to 90% of patients were male, and the mean age was approximately 55 years, with a range of about 23 to 85. Peripheral TCRbeta sequencing aimed to test whether ivuxolimab altered TCR sequence diversity and caused clonal T-cell expansion. Intravenous ivuxolimab was administered to patients every 2 weeks at six dose levels: 0.01, 0.1, 0.3, 1.5, 3 and 10 mg/kg. The paper reports the monotherapy dose-escalation portion (N of about 50 patients) of the phase I ivuxolimab trial.

Overall results and qualifications from the work: In partial responders in the 0.1-3.0 mg/kg groups, normalized peripheral clonal expansion was found to be among the lowest, especially among CD8+ T cells. Low levels of normalized T-cell clonal expansion were also seen in some patients who did not respond. At doses of 0.1 to 3.0 mg/kg, clonal expansion of both CD4+ and CD8+ blood T cells was observed from baseline to week 6. After ivuxolimab, expanded clones were on average more numerous among CD8+ T cells than among CD4+ T cells. The antigen specificity of the clonally expanded peripheral T cells was not determined.

To sequence the TCRbeta CDR3 region, genomic DNA was isolated from the sorted cells. TCRbeta CDR3 regions were sequenced using the immunoSEQ Assay. This immuneACCESS table, as held by TCRdb, lists in-frame sequences with V and J called but not all clones. Of the missing ones, under half trace to an unresolved V gene in checked studies; the others have no known cause. The sample includes about 89,000 clones, with 90% to 95% observed a single time. Together, the top ten hold 0.2% to 0.3% of the sample. In regard to this clone: Its binding antigen is unknown. The input lacks base qualities; no much larger clone sits a single base away.

Inclusive of the bounding cysteine and phenylalanine, the CDR3 is 18 residues long. Only the CDR3 DNA is retained, 54 bases long and in frame from the first base. V and J lose 1 base and 0 bases, and a span of 16 bases separates them. Based on the germline V gene, the CDR1 and CDR2 sequences are MDHEN and SYDVKM. The trial excluded patients who had a history of autoimmune disease or who were on systemic immunosuppression. Peripheral blood for TCR sequencing was collected from all dose cohorts at baseline, on cycle 4 day 1, and on cycle 7 day 1. The samples were drawn from a first-in-human, open-label, multicenter phase I dose-escalation trial of ivuxolimab. Adults with locally advanced or metastatic head and neck squamous cell, hepatocellular, melanoma or renal cell carcinoma were enrolled in the trial. Before TCR sequencing, CD4+ and CD8+ T cells were separately sorted from peripheral blood.

The starting material was CD4+ or CD8+ T cells sorted from blood, obtained in a trial of the OX40 agonist ivuxolimab. The sequence was obtained from an adult with an advanced solid tumor such as melanoma, head and neck, liver or kidney cancer. The sequence is built from TRBV28 and TRBJ1-5; the best D guess is TRBD1, with 5 bases matching. The CDR3 reads CASSLFGAGTYSNQPQHF. In nucleotides, the sequence is TGTGCCAGCAGTTTATTTGGGGCGGGTACTTATAGCAATCAGCCCCAGCATTTT.